This T cell receptor beta chain came from a study of blood T cell repertoires in COVID-19. As for the study in general: COVID-19 samples, acute and convalescent, were from the United States, Italy and Spain. From T cells, B-cell-depleted T cells, or PBMCs came the material, which was cDNA or gDNA.

Grouping used clinical history reported by participants in a survey and questionnaire. Study processing details: It was from reference gene primer amplification that nucleated cell counts were estimated. Some clones are missing from TCRdb's copy, which holds only in-frame ones; the method was immunoSEQ multiplex PCR. V and J calls and clone size are as listed in that table; D and trimming were resolved from the DNA. Of over 200,000 clones in the sample, around four fifths were seen once. There are a few counts of this clone. Losses at the gene ends were 3 bases for V and 8 bases for J; bases not matched to a gene: 5. Germline V gene lookup returns CDR1 GTSNPN and CDR2 SVGIG (reference sequence). The length of the CDR3 is 12 residues.

Source material: PBMCs or T cells enriched from blood (not recorded which). This chain connects TRBV30 to TRBJ1-1; 8 positions agree with TRBD1. This clonotype was sampled from a middle-aged man who had recovered from COVID-19. The CDR3 nucleotides read TGTGCCTGGAGGCAGGGGGCTTTCGAAGCTTTCTTT. This gives the protein CAWRQGAFEAFF.